Each of the 18 T cell receptor beta chains below was sequenced from the same sample in a study of blood T cells in healthy people across ages. Primed by a sample-barcoded 5' primer and a J-beta primer mix, a second PCR proceeded for roughly 7 to 11 cycles. One entry per CDR3 protein results from TCRdb running MiXCR on the 5' RACE reads. Counted here are hundreds of thousands of distinct CDR3 sequences, approximately 55% occurring once; the ten biggest clones make up roughly two fifths. The sample comprised blood. Receptors were obtained from a man aged 80 or over in good health.

The V gene is TRBV6-6, the J gene TRBJ2-5, with D perhaps TRBD1 (5 bases). With the DNA end fitting TRBJ2-7 better, the J assignment may be wrong. The germline V gene has CDR1 MNHNY and CDR2 SVGAGI (reference sequence). The CDR3 is 13 amino acids. The CDR3 nucleotides are TGTGCCAGCAGTACCTACAGGTTCGACGAGCAGTACTTC. Encoded protein: CASSTYRFDEQYF.

This chain joins TRBV6-5 and TRBJ2-1, with 7 bases aligning to TRBD1. TRBJ2-7 explains the end of the DNA better; the J call may be wrong. Germline-derived CDR1 and CDR2 are MNHEY and SVGAGI. The CDR3 consists of 14 residues. The CDR3 loop reads CASSRQGGYNEQYF. In DNA, the CDR3 is TGTGCCAGCAGTCGACAGGGTGGCTACAATGAGCAGTACTTC.

This clonotype has only a few counts. The chain employs TRBV20-1 and TRBJ1-5, with 9 bases aligning to TRBD1. The CDR3 spans 17 residues. Trimming removed 1 base from V and 2 bases from J; junction bases left unmatched: 9. The V gene's germline CDR1 is DFQATT and CDR2 SNEGSKA (reference sequence). The CDR3 coding sequence is TGCAGTGCTAGAGGGACAGGGGATTTGGGGGGCAATCAGCCCCAGCATTTT. It yields the protein CSARGTGDLGGNQPQHF.

The chain uses TRBV20-1 and TRBJ1-2; D may be TRBD1 (6 bases). Trimming removed 0 bases at V and 6 bases at J, with 14 bases between. This CDR3 is 14 amino acids long. The germline gives CDR1 DFQATT, CDR2 SNEGSKA (reference sequence). CDR3 loop: CSARDLSGADGYTF. In DNA, the CDR3 is TGCAGTGCTAGAGATCTGTCAGGGGCAGATGGCTACACCTTC.

This clonotype was counted at least ten times. The chain recombines TRBV11-2 with TRBJ2-1; 8 bases fit TRBD2. The V and J ends lost 5 bases and 7 bases, in that order; junction bases with no gene match: 13. Looked up from germline, CDR1 is SGHAT and CDR2 is FQNNGV. This CDR3 is built from 16 residues. CDR3 in amino acids: CASSPGGHRPWNEQFF. CDR3 coding DNA: TGTGCCAGCAGCCCGGGGGGGCATAGGCCCTGGAATGAGCAGTTCTTC.

V is TRBV9 and J is TRBJ2-5; TRBD1 or TRBD2 may be the D gene (6 bases each). The length of the CDR3 is 14 residues. CDR1 is SGDLS, CDR2 YYNGEE, per germline. V gave up 3 bases and J gave up 5 bases, with 14 bases separating them. DNA of the CDR3: TGTGCCAGCAGCGGAACAGGGACTTACGAGACCCAGTACTTC. Encoded protein: CASSGTGTYETQYF.

The chain combines TRBV5-5 with TRBJ1-6; D gene uncertain. V gave up 2 bases and J gave up 2 bases, with 11 bases separating them. The CDR3 is 16 amino acids. Germline CDR1 and CDR2: SGHKS and YYEKEE (reference sequence). The DNA of the CDR3 is TGTGCCAGCAGCTTATTCGCCGCGCCCTATAATTCACCCCTCCACTTT. Protein sequence: CASSLFAAPYNSPLHF.

The chain carries TRBV12-3 or TRBV12-4 and TRBJ1-1; a possible D gene is TRBD1 (5 bases). The CDR3 loop spans 15 amino acids. Trimming pared 7 bases from V and 1 base from J, leaving 16 bases between. The CDR3 nucleotides read TGTGCCAGCACCCCCGCGGGGGGAAGGAACACTGAAGCTTTCTTT. It encodes CASTPAGGRNTEAFF.

The rearrangement links TRBV4-2 to TRBJ2-1; 7 positions match TRBD2. V lost 0 bases, J lost 3 bases, and 8 bases stayed unmatched. Germline V gene data show CDR1 as LGHNA and CDR2 as YNFKEQ. The CDR3 extends over 17 amino acids. The CDR3 spells CASSQDEAGTYYNEQFF. For the CDR3, the DNA is TGTGCCAGCAGCCAAGATGAAGCGGGGACTTACTACAATGAGCAGTTCTTC.

The V and J genes are TRBV5-6 and TRBJ2-7, with D perhaps TRBD1 (6 bases). V was trimmed by 4 bases and J by 6 bases, leaving 20 bases between them. CDR3 length equals 15 residues. The germline V gene encodes CDR1 SGHDT and CDR2 YYEEEE. The CDR3 here is CASSPRGLGAREQYF. In nucleotides, the CDR3 is TGTGCCAGCAGCCCGAGGGGGTTGGGGGCGCGCGAGCAGTACTTC.

This chain uses TRBV24-1 with TRBJ1-2; D gene ambiguous. Germline-derived CDR1 and CDR2 are KGHDR and SFDVKD. Trimming left V 0 bases short and J 2 bases short, with 6 bases between. This CDR3 has 14 residues. The DNA of the CDR3 is TGTGCCACCAGTGATTTGAGGCAGAACTATGGCTACACCTTC. This translates into CATSDLRQNYGYTF.

The chain links TRBV25-1 to TRBJ2-1; D possibly uses TRBD1 or TRBD2 (5 bases each). V was cut by 4 bases and J by 3 bases, with 13 bases left in between. The CDR3 covers 15 residues. Germline V gene lookup returns CDR1 MGHDK and CDR2 SYGVNS. CDR3 residues: CASSARDRLYNEQFF. For the CDR3, the DNA is TGTGCCAGCAGTGCCCGGGACCGACTCTACAATGAGCAGTTCTTC.

The V gene is TRBV28, the J gene TRBJ1-1; D is perhaps TRBD1 (5 bases). V was cut by 5 bases and J by 4 bases, with 17 bases left in between. This CDR3 contains 15 residues. Germline lookup yields CDR1 MDHEN and CDR2 SYDVKM. The CDR3 bases are TGTGCCAGCAGTCCCCCGGCAGGGTGGGGCACTGAAGCTTTCTTT. Translated: CASSPPAGWGTEAFF.

The V and J genes are TRBV15 and TRBJ1-1, with a possible D match to TRBD1 (6 bases). CDR3 length: 13 residues. From germline, CDR1 is LNHNV and CDR2 YYDKDF (reference sequence). With 11 bases removed from V and 3 bases from J, the gap between germline ends came to 16 bases. CDR3 DNA: TGTGCCTCTCGACAGGAAGGATACACTGAAGCTTTCTTT. Its translation is CASRQEGYTEAFF.

V and J are TRBV2 and TRBJ1-4; possibly TRBD1 for D (6 bases). V lost 2 bases to trimming and J lost 8 bases, with 12 bases between them. This CDR3 contains 14 residues. Looked up from germline, CDR1 is SNHLY and CDR2 is FYNNEI. The CDR3 sequence is CASSEQGRREKLFF. In nucleotides, the CDR3 is TGTGCCAGCAGTGAACAGGGGCGGAGGGAAAAACTGTTTTTT.

The chain recombines TRBV10-2 with TRBJ2-1; TRBD2 aligns across 12 bases. There are 15 residues in the CDR3. Germline CDR1 is WSHSY and CDR2 is SAAADI. The junction had 7 bases not matched to a gene; V was cut back by 6 bases and J by 7 bases. This CDR3 reads CASSLTSGSVNEQFF. The CDR3 nucleotides read TGCGCCAGCAGCCTGACTAGCGGGAGTGTTAATGAGCAGTTCTTC.

V usage is TRBV24-1 and J usage is TRBJ2-5; D is possibly TRBD2 (6 bases). CDR3 length: 15 amino acids. Germline V gives CDR1 KGHDR, CDR2 SFDVKD. Trimming cost V 9 bases and J 1 base, with 17 bases left between them. DNA of the CDR3: TGTGCCACCGGTTTTGGGACTCCCCCCCAAGAGACCCAGTACTTC. It is translated as CATGFGTPPQETQYF.

This sequence joins TRBV6-5 and TRBJ2-7; D is unclear. Germline CDR1 is MNHEY and CDR2 is SVGAGI. The V end lost 5 bases, the J end lost 1 base, and 12 bases lay between the germline ends. This CDR3 comprises 14 residues. The CDR3 bases are TGTGCCAGCAGTCAACCGGGCCAGTCCTACGAGCAGTACTTC. It yields the protein CASSQPGQSYEQYF.